This T cell receptor beta chain was found in a study of blood T cell repertoires in COVID-19. Study-level background: Samples of COVID-19 (acute and convalescent) were obtained from the United States, Italy and Spain.

Unmatched junction bases numbered 6, after V lost 6 bases and J lost 8 bases. Germline CDR1 reads ENHRY; CDR2 reads SYGVKD. This CDR3 is built from 14 residues. Only in-frame clones appear in the TCRdb table, and some are missing; sequencing was by immunoSEQ multiplex PCR. The data hold some 97,000 clones, with about 80% observed a single time. The sequence was obtained from a man in his 70s with active or convalescent COVID-19. Source material: peripheral blood. This chain uses TRBV10-3 with TRBJ1-5; 11 bases agree with TRBD1. CDR3 DNA sequence: TGTGCCATCAGCCCCGGACAGGGGGCTAAGCCCCAGCATTTT. Protein: CAISPGQGAKPQHF.